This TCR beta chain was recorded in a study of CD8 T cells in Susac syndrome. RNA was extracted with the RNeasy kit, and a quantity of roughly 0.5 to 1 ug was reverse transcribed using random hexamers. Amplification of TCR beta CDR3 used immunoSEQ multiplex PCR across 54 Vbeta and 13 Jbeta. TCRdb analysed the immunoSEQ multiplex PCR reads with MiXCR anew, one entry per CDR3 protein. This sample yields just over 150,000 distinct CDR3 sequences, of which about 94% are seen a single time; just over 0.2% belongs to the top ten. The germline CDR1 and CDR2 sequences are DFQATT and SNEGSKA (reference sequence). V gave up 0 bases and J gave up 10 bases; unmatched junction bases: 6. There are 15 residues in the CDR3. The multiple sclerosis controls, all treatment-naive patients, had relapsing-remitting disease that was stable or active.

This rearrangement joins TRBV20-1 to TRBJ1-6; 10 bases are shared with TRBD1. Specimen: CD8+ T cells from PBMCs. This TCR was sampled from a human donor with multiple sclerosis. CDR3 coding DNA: TGCAGTGCTAGAGACGGGGACAGGGGAGGGTCACCCCTCCACTTT. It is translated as CSARDGDRGGSPLHF.